These T cell receptor beta chains were read from a single sample in a study of cytomegalovirus exposure and HLA in healthy donors. Assay used: immunoSEQ multiplex PCR; TCRdb lists only in-frame clones, some missing. The table records about 120,000 clones, 77% of them present only once. The specimen was PBMCs. These receptor sequences come from a man aged 35 to 55 in good health and CMV-seropositive. The CDR3 runs from the conserved cysteine through the conserved F or W. The D gene is left open where the match is weak. Rows give clone size only sometimes, using once, few, many, or a class for an expanded clone.

V,size,D,J,CDR3,DNA
TRBV6-5,.,.,TRBJ1-1,CASSYSSAQLAFF,TGTGCCAGCAGTTACTCCAGCGCCCAGTTGGCTTTCTTT
TRBV5-1,.,TRBD1,TRBJ1-3,CASSRSSGTGAGNTIYF,TGCGCCAGCAGCCGATCTTCCGGGACAGGGGCTGGAAACACCATATATTTT
TRBV5-1,.,.,TRBJ1-4,CASSFTAPNEKLFF,TGCGCCAGCAGCTTCACAGCACCTAATGAAAAACTGTTTTTT
TRBV15,.,.,TRBJ1-2,CATSRDPPTGPNYGYTF,TGTGCCACCAGCAGAGATCCTCCGACAGGTCCGAACTATGGCTACACCTTC
TRBV7-2,.,.,TRBJ1-3,CASSLESWSSNTIYF,TGTGCCAGCAGCTTAGAATCGTGGAGTAGTAACACCATATATTTT
TRBV28,.,.,TRBJ2-1,CASTQQGGRGNEQFF,TGTGCCAGCACCCAACAGGGGGGGCGGGGTAATGAGCAGTTCTTC
TRBV5-1,.,TRBD1,TRBJ2-6,CASSSGGNSGANVLTF,TGCGCCAGCAGCTCAGGGGGCAACTCTGGGGCCAACGTCCTGACTTTC
TRBV5-1,.,TRBD1,TRBJ2-5,CASSSRQGIETQYF,TGCGCCAGCAGCTCCAGACAGGGAATAGAGACCCAGTACTTC
TRBV5-1,.,TRBD1,TRBJ2-7,CASSSPGTGDYEQYF,TGCGCCAGCAGCTCCCCGGGGACAGGGGACTACGAGCAGTACTTC
TRBV9,.,.,TRBJ2-3,CASSNSGTPTDTQYF,TGTGCCAGCAGCAACTCCGGGACACCAACAGATACGCAGTATTTT
TRBV18,.,TRBD2,TRBJ2-5,CASSPPSGIGETQYF,TGTGCCAGCTCACCACCTAGCGGGATTGGGGAGACCCAGTACTTC
TRBV14,.,TRBD1,TRBJ1-6,CASSQRTGGYNSPLHF,TGTGCCAGCAGCCAACGGACAGGGGGCTATAATTCACCCCTCCACTTT
TRBV5-1,.,TRBD2,TRBJ2-3,CASSFGTRGADTQYF,TGCGCCAGCAGCTTCGGGACTAGAGGCGCAGATACGCAGTATTTT
TRBV7-9,.,.,TRBJ1-6,CASSLGVGQSNSPLHF,TGTGCCAGCAGCTTAGGTGTCGGACAGAGTAATTCACCCCTCCACTTT
TRBV2,once,.,TRBJ2-7,CASNSGPLVMHEQYF,TGTGCCAGCAACTCGGGTCCCCTGGTGATGCACGAGCAGTACTTC
TRBV5-1,.,TRBD2,TRBJ2-7,CASSVGLAGGYEQYF,TGCGCCAGCAGCGTCGGACTAGCGGGGGGCTACGAGCAGTACTTC
TRBV6-1,.,TRBD1,TRBJ2-1,CASRGQGAGNEQFF,TGTGCCAGCAGGGGACAGGGGGCAGGAAATGAGCAGTTCTTC
TRBV4-3,.,.,TRBJ2-3,CASSQDLLFSVQGSGDTQYF,TGCGCCAGCAGCCAAGATCTTCTTTTTTCAGTGCAGGGCTCCGGAGATACGCAGTATTTT
TRBV7-3,.,TRBD2,TRBJ2-3,CASSLGLAGHTDTQYF,TGTGCCAGCAGCTTAGGCCTAGCGGGGCACACAGATACGCAGTATTTT
TRBV2,few,.,TRBJ1-5,CASSRLNSNQPQHF,TGTGCCAGCAGTCGACTGAATAGCAATCAGCCCCAGCATTTT
TRBV27,few,.,TRBJ2-7,CASSPSSGTKTYEQYF,TGTGCCAGCAGTCCCTCATCCGGGACAAAAACCTACGAGCAGTACTTC
TRBV2,.,.,TRBJ1-1,CASKVGRGTEAFF,TGTGCCAGCAAAGTGGGCAGGGGCACTGAAGCTTTCTTT
TRBV4-1,.,.,TRBJ2-5,CASSLYLQETQYF,TGCGCCAGCAGCCTCTATCTCCAAGAGACCCAGTACTTC
TRBV11-3,few,.,TRBJ1-5,CASSSCGCQPQHF,TGTGCCAGCAGCTCCTGCGGGTGCCAGCCCCAGCATTTT
TRBV28,.,.,TRBJ1-1,CASINEYEAFF,TGTGCCAGCATAAACGAGTATGAAGCTTTCTTT
TRBV27,.,TRBD2,TRBJ2-2,CASSPTGEAGGTGELFF,TGTGCCAGCAGCCCCACCGGAGAGGCGGGGGGGACCGGGGAGCTGTTTTTT